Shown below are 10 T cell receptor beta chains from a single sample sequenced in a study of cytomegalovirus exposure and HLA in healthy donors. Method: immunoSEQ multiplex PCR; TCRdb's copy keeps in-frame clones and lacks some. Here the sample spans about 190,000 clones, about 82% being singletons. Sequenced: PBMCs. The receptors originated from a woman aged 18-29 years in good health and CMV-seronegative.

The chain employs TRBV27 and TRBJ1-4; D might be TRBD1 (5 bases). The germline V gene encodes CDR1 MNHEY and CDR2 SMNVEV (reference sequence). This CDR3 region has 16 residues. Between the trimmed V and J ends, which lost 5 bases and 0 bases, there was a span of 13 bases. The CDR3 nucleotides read TGTGCCAGCAGTCCCAGGGCCACATCAACTAATGAAAAACTGTTTTTT. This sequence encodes CASSPRATSTNEKLFF.

Written as DNA, the CDR3 is TGTGCCAGCAGCCGATCCGGCGGGAGAGGGGACGAGCAGTTCTTC. Protein product: CASSRSGGRGDEQFF. The chain combines TRBV27 with TRBJ2-1; 7 nucleotides line up with TRBD2. The germline V gene has CDR1 MNHEY and CDR2 SMNVEV (reference sequence). J was trimmed by 10 bases and V by 6 bases; bases with no gene match: 15. The CDR3 covers 15 residues.

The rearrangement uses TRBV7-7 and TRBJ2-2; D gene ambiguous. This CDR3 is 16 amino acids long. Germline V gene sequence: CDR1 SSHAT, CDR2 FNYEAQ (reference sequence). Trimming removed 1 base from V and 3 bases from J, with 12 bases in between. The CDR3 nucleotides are TGTGCCAGCAGCTTAGGGGTGCAGAGGCACACCGGGGAGCTGTTTTTT. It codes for CASSLGVQRHTGELFF.

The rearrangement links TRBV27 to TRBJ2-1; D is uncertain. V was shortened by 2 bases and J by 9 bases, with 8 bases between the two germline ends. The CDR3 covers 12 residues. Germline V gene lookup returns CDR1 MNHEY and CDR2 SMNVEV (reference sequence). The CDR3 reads CASSLLGTEQFF. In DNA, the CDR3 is TGTGCCAGCAGTTTACTAGGCACTGAGCAGTTCTTC.

The CDR3 DNA reads TGTGCCAGCAGCTCCCAGGGGGATGAGCAGTTCTTC. Its translation: CASSSQGDEQFF. V usage is TRBV11-3 and J usage is TRBJ2-1; TRBD1 matches 7 bases. V lost 4 bases to trimming and J lost 8 bases; unmatched junction nucleotides: 2. Germline values: CDR1 SGHNT, CDR2 YENEEA. The CDR3 consists of 12 residues.

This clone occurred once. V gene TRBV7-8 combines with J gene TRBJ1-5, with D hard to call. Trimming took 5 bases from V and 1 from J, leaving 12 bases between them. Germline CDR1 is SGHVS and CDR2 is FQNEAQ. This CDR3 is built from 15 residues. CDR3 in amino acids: CASSPGGGSNQPQHF. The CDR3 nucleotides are TGTGCCAGCAGCCCCGGAGGTGGAAGCAATCAGCCCCAGCATTTT.

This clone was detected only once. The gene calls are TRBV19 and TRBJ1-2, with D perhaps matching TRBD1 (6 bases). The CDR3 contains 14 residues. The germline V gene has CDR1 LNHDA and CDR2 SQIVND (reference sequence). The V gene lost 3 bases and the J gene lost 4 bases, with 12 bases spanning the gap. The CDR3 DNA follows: TGTGCCAGTAGTATTAGCTACAGGGCCTATGGCTACACCTTC. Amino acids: CASSISYRAYGYTF. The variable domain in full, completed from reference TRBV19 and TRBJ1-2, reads DGGITQSPKYLFRKEGQNVTLSCEQNLNHDAMYWYRQDPGQGLRLIYYSQIVNDFQKGDIAEGYSVSREKKESFPLTVTSAQKNPTAFYLCASSISYRAYGYTFGSGTRLTVV.

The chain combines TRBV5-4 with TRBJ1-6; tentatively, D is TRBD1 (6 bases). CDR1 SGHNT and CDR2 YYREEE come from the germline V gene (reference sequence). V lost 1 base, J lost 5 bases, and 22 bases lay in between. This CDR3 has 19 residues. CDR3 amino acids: CASSLFMHRATLNNSPLHF. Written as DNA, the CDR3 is TGTGCCAGCAGCTTGTTTATGCACAGGGCTACCTTAAATAATTCACCCCTCCACTTT.

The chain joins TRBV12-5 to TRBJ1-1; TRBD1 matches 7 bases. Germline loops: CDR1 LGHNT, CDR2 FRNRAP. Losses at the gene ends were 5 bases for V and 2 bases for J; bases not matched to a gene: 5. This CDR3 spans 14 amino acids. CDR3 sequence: CASGPRDRNTEAFF. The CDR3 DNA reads TGTGCTAGTGGTCCGAGGGACAGAAACACTGAAGCTTTCTTT. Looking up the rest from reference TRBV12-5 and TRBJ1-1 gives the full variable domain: DARVTQTPRHKVTEMGQEVTMRCQPILGHNTVFWYRQTMMQGLELLAYFRNRAPLDDSGMPKDRFSAEMPDATLATLKIQPSEPRDSAVYFCASGPRDRNTEAFFGQGTRLTVV.

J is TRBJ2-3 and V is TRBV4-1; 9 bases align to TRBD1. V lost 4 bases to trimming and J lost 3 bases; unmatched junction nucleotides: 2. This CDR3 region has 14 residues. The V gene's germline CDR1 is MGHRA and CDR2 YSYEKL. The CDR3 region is CASSRDRATDTQYF. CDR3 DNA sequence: TGCGCCAGCAGCCGGGACAGGGCTACAGATACGCAGTATTTT.